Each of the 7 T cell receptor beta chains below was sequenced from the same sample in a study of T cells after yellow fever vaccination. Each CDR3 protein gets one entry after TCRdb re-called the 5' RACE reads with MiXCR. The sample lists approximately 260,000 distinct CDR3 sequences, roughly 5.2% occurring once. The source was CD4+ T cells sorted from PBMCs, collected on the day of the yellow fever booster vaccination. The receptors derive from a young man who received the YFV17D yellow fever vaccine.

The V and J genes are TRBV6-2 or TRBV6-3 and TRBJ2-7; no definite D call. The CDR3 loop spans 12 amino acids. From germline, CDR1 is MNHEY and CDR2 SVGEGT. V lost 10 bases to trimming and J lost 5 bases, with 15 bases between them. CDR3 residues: CATRVDKDEQYF. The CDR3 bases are TGTGCCACCCGTGTAGATAAGGACGAGCAGTACTTC.

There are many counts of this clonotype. CDR3 DNA: TGTGCCAGCAGTTACCTGGGACAGCTCTATGGCTACACCTTC. Its protein product is CASSYLGQLYGYTF. The chain has TRBV6-5 and TRBJ1-2; 7 bases align to TRBD1. There are 14 residues in the CDR3. Germline trimming cut 2 bases from V and 4 bases from J; bases unmatched to any gene: 4. CDR1 is MNHEY and CDR2 is SVGAGI in the germline V gene.

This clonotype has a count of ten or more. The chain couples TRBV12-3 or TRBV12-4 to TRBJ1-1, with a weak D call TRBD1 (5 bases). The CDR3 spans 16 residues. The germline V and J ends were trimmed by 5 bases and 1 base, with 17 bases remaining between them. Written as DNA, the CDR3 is TGTGCCAGCAGTCCTCTCCCCGCCACAGGGAACACTGAAGCTTTCTTT. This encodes CASSPLPATGNTEAFF.

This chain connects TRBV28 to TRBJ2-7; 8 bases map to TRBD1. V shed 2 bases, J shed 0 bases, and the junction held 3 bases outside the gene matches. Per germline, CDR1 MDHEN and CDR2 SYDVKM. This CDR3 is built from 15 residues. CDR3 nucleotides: TGTGCCAGCAGTTTAGGGGGACAGGTCTCCTACGAGCAGTACGTC. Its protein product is CASSLGGQVSYEQYV.

In DNA, the CDR3 is TGTGCCAGCTATAAGGTTGCCGATGAGCAGTTCTTC. Its protein product is CASYKVADEQFF. This chain connects TRBV5-4 to TRBJ2-1, with no clear D. The germline CDR1 and CDR2 sequences are SGHNT and YYREEE (reference sequence). With 7 bases removed from V and 8 bases from J, the gap between germline ends came to 13 bases. The CDR3 runs 12 residues.

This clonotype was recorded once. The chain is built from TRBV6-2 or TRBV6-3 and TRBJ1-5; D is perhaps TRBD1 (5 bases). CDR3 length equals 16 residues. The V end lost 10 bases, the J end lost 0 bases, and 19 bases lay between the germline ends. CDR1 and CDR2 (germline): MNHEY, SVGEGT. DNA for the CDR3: TGTGCCACCAATCCCGGACAAGCGCTTAGCAATCAGCCCCAGCATTTT. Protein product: CATNPGQALSNQPQHF.

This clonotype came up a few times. The CDR3 spells CSARDRRLGSDTQYF. The CDR3 DNA sequence: TGCAGTGCTAGAGATCGTCGCTTGGGCAGCGATACGCAGTATTTT. The chain links TRBV20-1 to TRBJ2-3; D is unresolved. The germline V gene encodes CDR1 DFQATT and CDR2 SNEGSKA (reference sequence). The V end was cut by 0 bases, the J end by 6 bases, with 16 bases between. The CDR3 extends over 15 amino acids.